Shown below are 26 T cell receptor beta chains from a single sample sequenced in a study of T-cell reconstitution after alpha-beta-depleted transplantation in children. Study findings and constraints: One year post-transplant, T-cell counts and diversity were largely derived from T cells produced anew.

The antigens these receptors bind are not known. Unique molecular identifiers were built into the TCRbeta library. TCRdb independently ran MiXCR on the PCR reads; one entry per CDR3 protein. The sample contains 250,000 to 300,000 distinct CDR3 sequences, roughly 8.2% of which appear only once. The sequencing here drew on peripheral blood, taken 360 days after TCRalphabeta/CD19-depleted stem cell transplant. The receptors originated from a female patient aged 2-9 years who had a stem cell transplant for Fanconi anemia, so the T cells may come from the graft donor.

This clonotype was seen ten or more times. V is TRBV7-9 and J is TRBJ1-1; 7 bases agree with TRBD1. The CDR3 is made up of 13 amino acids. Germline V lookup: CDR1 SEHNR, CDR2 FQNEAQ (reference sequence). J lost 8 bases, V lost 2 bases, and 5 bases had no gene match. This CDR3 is CASSLRGRQEAFF. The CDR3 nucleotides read TGTGCCAGCAGCTTAAGGGGGCGACAAGAAGCTTTCTTT.

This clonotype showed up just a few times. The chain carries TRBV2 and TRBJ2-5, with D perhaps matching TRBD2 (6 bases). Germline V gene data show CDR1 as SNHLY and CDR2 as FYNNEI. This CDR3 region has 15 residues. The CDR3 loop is CATKRASAGQETQYF. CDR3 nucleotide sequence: TGTGCAACTAAGAGGGCTAGCGCCGGCCAAGAGACCCAGTACTTC.

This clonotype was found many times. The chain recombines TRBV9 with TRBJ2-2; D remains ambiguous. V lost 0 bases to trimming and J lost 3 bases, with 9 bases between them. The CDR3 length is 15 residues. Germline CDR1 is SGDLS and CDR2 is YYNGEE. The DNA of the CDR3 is TGTGCCAGCAGCGTAGGACTCGCACACACCGGGGAGCTGTTTTTT. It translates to CASSVGLAHTGELFF.

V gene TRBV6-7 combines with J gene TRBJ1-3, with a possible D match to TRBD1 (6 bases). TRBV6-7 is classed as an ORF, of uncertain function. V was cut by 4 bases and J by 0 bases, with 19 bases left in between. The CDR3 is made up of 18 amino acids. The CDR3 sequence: CASSSPPGGAGSGNTIYF. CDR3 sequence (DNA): TGTGCCAGCAGTTCACCTCCGGGGGGCGCGGGCTCTGGAAACACCATATATTTT.

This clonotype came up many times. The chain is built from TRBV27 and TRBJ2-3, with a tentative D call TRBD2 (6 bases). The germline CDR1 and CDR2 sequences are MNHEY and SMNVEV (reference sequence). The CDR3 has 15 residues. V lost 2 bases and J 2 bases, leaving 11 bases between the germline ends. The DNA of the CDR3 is TGTGCCAGCAGTTTACGGGGGACCTACACAGATACGCAGTATTTT. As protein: CASSLRGTYTDTQYF.

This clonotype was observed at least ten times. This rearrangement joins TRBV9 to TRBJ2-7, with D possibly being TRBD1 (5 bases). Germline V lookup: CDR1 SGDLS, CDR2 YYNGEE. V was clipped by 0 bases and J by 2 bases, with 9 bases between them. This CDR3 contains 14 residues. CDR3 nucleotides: TGTGCCAGCAGCGTAGGGGGCAGTGCCTACGAGCAGTACTTC. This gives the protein CASSVGGSAYEQYF.

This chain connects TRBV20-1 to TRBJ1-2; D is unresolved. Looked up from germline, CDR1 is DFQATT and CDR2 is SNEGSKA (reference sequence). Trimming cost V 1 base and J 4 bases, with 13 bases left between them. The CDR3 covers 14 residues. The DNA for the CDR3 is TGCAGTGCTAGAGTGGGTTCATTAGGCTATGGCTACACCTTC. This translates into CSARVGSLGYGYTF.

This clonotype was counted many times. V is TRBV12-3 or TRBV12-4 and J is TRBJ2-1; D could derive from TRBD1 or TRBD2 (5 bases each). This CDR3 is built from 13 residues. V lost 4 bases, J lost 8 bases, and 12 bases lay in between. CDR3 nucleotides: TGTGCCAGCAGTTGGGACGTGTGGGATGAGCAGTTCTTC. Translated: CASSWDVWDEQFF.

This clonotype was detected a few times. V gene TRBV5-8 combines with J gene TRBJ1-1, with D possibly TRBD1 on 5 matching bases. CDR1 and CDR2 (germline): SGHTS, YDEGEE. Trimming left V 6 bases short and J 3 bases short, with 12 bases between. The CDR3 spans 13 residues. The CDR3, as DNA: TGTGCCAGCACCGGGGGTTTAGACACTGAAGCTTTCTTT. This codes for CASTGGLDTEAFF.

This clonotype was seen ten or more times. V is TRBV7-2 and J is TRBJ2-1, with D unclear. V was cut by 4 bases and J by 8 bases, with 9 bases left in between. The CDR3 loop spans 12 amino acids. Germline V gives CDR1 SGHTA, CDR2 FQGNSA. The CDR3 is CASSSQLDEQFF. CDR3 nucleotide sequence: TGTGCCAGCAGCTCCCAGTTGGATGAGCAGTTCTTC.

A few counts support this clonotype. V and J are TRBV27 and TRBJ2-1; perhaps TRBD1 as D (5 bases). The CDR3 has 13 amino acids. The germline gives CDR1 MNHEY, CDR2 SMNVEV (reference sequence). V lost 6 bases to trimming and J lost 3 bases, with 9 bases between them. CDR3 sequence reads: CASRGLNYNEQFF. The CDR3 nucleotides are TGTGCCAGCAGGGGGCTGAACTACAATGAGCAGTTCTTC.

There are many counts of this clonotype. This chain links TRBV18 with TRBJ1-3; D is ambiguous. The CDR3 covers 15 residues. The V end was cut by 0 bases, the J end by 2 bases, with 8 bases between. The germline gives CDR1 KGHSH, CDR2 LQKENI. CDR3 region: CASSPPGVTGNTIYF. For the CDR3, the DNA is TGTGCCAGCTCACCACCGGGAGTAACTGGAAACACCATATATTTT.

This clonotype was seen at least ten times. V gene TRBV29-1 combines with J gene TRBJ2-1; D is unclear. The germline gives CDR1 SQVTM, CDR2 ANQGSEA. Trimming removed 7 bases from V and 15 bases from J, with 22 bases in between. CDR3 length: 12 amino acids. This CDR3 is CSGWHSDLDTFF. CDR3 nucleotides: TGCAGCGGTTGGCATTCGGACCTCGATACGTTCTTC.

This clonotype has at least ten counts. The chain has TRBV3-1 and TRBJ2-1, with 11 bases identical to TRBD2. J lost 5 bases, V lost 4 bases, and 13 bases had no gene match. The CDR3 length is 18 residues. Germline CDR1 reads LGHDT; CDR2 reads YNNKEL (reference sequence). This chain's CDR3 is CASSPRTRTSGWNNEQFF. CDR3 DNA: TGTGCCAGCAGCCCAAGAACGAGGACTAGCGGGTGGAACAATGAGCAGTTCTTC.

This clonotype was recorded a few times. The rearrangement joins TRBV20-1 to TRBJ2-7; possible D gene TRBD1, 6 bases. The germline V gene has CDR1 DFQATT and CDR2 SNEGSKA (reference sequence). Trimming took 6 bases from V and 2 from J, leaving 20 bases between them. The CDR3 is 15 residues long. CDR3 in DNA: TGCAGTGCAACAGCCGGGACACTGGGCACCTACGAGCAGTACGTC. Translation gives CSATAGTLGTYEQYV.

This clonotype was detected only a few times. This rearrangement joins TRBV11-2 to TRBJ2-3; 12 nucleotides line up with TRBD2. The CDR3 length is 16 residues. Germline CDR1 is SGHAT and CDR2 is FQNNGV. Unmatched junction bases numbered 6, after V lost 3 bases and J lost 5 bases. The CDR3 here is CASSFKLAGGGDTQYF. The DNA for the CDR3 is TGTGCCAGCAGCTTCAAGCTAGCGGGGGGGGGAGATACGCAGTATTTT. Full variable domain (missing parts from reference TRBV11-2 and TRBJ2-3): EAGVAQSPRYKIIEKRQSVAFWCNPISGHATLYWYQQILGQGPKLLIQFQNNGVVDDSQLPKDRFSAERLKGVDSTLKIQPAKLEDSAVYLCASSFKLAGGGDTQYFGPGTRLTVL.

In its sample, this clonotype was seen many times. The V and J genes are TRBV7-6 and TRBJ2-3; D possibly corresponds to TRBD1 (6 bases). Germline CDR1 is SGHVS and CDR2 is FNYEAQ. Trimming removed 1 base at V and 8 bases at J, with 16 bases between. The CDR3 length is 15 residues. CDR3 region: CASSLGQGSAATQYF. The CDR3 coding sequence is TGTGCCAGCAGCTTAGGGCAGGGGAGTGCGGCTACGCAGTATTTT. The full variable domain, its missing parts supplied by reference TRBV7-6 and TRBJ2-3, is GAGVSQSPRYKVTKRGQDVALRCDPISGHVSLYWYRQALGQGPEFLTYFNYEAQQDKSGLPNDRFSAERPEGSISTLTIQRTEQRDSAMYRCASSLGQGSAATQYFGPGTRLTVL.

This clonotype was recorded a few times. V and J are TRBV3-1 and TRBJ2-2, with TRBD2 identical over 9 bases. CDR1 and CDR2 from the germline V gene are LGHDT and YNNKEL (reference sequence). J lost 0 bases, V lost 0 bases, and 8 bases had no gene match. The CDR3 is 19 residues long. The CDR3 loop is CASSQDWDSGGPNTGELFF. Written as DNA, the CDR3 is TGTGCCAGCAGCCAAGATTGGGATAGCGGGGGCCCGAACACCGGGGAGCTGTTTTTT.

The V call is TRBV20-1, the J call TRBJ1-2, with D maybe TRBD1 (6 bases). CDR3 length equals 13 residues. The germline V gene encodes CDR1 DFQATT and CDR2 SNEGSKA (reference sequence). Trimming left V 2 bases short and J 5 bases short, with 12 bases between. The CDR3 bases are TGCAGTGCTAGATCTGACAGGATGTATGGCTACACCTTC. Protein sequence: CSARSDRMYGYTF.

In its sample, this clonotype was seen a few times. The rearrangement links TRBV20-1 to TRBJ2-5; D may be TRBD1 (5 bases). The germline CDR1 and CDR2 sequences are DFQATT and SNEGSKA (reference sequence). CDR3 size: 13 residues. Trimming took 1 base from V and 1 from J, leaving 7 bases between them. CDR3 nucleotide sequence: TGCAGTGCTAGAGGGACAATCCAAGAGACCCAGTACTTC. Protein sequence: CSARGTIQETQYF.

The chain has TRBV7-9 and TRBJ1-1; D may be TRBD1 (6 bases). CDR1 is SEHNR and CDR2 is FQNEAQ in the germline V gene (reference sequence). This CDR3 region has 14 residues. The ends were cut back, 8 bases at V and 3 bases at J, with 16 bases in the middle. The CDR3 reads CASGGGPLYTEAFF. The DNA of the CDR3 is TGTGCCAGCGGGGGGGGGCCCTTATACACTGAAGCTTTCTTT. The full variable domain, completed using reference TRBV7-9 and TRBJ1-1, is DTGVSQNPRHKITKRGQNVTFRCDPISEHNRLYWYRQTLGQGPEFLTYFQNEAQLEKSRLLSDRFSAERPKGSFSTLEIQRTEQGDSAMYLCASGGGPLYTEAFFGQGTRLTVV.

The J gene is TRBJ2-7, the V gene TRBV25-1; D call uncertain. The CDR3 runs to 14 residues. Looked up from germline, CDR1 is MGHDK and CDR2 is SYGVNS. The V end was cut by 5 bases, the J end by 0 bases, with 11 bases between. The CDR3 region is CASSSAGLSYEQYF. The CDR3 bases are TGTGCCAGCAGTTCCGCAGGCCTCTCCTACGAGCAGTACTTC.

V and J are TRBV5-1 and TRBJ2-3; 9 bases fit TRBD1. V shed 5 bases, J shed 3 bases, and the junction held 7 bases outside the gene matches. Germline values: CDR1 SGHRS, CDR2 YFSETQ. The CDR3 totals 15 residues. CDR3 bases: TGCGCCAGCAGACTGGTGGGACAGGGAACAGATACGCAGTATTTT. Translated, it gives CASRLVGQGTDTQYF.

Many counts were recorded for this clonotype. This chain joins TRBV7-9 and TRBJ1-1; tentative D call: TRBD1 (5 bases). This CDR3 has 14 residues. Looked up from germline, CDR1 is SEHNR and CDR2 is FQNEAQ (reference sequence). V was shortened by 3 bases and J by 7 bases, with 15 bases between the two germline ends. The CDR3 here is CASSFPFREIEAFF. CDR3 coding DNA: TGTGCCAGCAGCTTCCCATTCAGGGAGATTGAAGCTTTCTTT.

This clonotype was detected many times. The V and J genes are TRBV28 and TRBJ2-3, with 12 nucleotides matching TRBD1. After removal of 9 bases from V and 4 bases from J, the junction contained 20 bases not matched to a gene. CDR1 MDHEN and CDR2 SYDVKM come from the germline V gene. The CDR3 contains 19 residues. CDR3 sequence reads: CARPRDRGQESCSADTQYF. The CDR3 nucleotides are TGTGCCAGACCTAGGGACAGGGGGCAGGAATCATGTAGTGCAGATACGCAGTATTTT.

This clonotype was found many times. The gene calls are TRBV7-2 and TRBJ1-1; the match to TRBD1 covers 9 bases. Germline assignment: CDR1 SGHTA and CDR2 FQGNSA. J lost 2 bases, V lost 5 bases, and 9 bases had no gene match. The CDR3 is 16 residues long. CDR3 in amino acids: CASSPGTGRVNTEAFF. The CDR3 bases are TGTGCCAGCAGCCCGGGGACAGGGCGGGTTAACACTGAAGCTTTCTTT.